This T cell receptor (beta chain) derives from a study of cytomegalovirus exposure and HLA in healthy donors. Study findings and constraints: Reports described diagnosis of cytomegalovirus status by the classifier as highly specific and sensitive.

CDR1 is SGHTA, CDR2 FQGTGA, per germline. Deletions cut 0 bases from V and 1 base from J, with 9 bases between. CDR3 size: 15 residues. The PCR contained 60 Vbeta and 13 Jbeta primers. Original analysis: It was a later analysis that counted some 80 million unique TCR beta chains, of which about 10 million were shared. The method was immunoSEQ multiplex PCR; TCRdb's version includes in-frame clones alone and lacks a portion of them. The V and J calls and the clone size are those of that table, but D and trimming were determined from the DNA. The repertoire holds 95,000 to 150,000 clones, roughly 15% seen once, with 1.9% in the top ten. A remark on this clone: Its matching antigen is unknown.

The V and J genes are TRBV7-3 and TRBJ1-1; a weak D match, TRBD1 (6 bases). The clonotype originates from a woman aged 18-35 years in good health and CMV-seronegative. Sequenced sample: PBMCs. Here the CDR3 reads CASSLTARGNTEAFF. Here the CDR3 DNA reads TGTGCCAGCAGCTTAACCGCCAGGGGGAACACTGAAGCTTTCTTT. Full variable domain (outside the CDR3, taken from reference TRBV7-3 and TRBJ1-1): GAGVSQTPSNKVTEKGKYVELRCDPISGHTALYWYRQSLGQGPEFLIYFQGTGAADDSGLPNDRFFAVRPEGSVSTLKIQRTERGDSAVYLCASSLTARGNTEAFFGQGTRLTVV.